This T cell receptor beta chain was recovered during a study of T-cell memory formation after mild COVID-19. Each CDR3 protein is one row after TCRdb ran MiXCR on the 5' RACE reads. Of 200,000 to 250,000 distinct CDR3 sequences in the sample, more than 8% were seen once. This CDR3 spans 13 amino acids. V lost 8 bases to trimming and J lost 5 bases; unmatched junction nucleotides: 7. Germline V lookup: CDR1 MNHEY, CDR2 SVGAGI. The chain has TRBV6-5 and TRBJ2-5; 8 nucleotides match TRBD2. Sequences were obtained from PBMCs or a T cell subset sorted from them (not recorded which). The origin of this receptor is a man between 18 and 29 years old who had mild COVID-19 (a few samples of this study predate the infection). Cell type and time point are not known. The CDR3 sequence is CASCAGGVETQYF. CDR3 DNA sequence: TGTGCCAGCTGCGCGGGGGGAGTTGAGACCCAGTACTTC.